This T cell receptor (beta chain) was identified in a study of tumor-infiltrating lymphocytes in primary liver carcinoma. Study-wide context: Spanning 4.2 to 10 cm, the tumors were T1-T3 N0M0.

Total RNA amounting to approximately 460 ng was the source from which TCR beta cDNA was made with a constant-region primer. Modified slightly, ARM-PCR produced TCR beta libraries over three nested multiplex PCR rounds. Researchers ran the first two PCR rounds for approximately 10 cycles each with TRBV1-TRBV30 forward primers and a C-beta reverse primer. Using its own MiXCR run on the multiplex PCR reads, TCRdb lists one record per CDR3 protein. The sample lists around 120,000 distinct CDR3 sequences, about 59% occurring once. Study-wide findings and caveats: Tumor region pairs shared more overlap than did tumor-adjacent and tumor-blood pairs.

The CDR3 runs 15 residues. The germline V gene encodes CDR1 WSHSY and CDR2 SAAADI. To note about this clonotype: The antigen is not known. A much more abundant neighbour one base away suggests this may be a read error.

Taking 20-30 mg of unsorted bulk tissue, the authors co-extracted RNA and DNA. Sequences were obtained from liver tumor tissue from sampling region 1. Noted subset: tumor region T1, superior pole. V is TRBV10-2 and J is TRBJ2-1; possible D gene TRBD2, 5 bases. This TCR was recovered from a woman in her fifties or sixties with primary liver carcinoma and hepatitis B virus infection. CDR3: CASATGISAYNEQLF. The DNA of the CDR3 is TGCGCCAGTGCCACGGGGATAAGCGCCTACAATGAGCAGCTCTTC.